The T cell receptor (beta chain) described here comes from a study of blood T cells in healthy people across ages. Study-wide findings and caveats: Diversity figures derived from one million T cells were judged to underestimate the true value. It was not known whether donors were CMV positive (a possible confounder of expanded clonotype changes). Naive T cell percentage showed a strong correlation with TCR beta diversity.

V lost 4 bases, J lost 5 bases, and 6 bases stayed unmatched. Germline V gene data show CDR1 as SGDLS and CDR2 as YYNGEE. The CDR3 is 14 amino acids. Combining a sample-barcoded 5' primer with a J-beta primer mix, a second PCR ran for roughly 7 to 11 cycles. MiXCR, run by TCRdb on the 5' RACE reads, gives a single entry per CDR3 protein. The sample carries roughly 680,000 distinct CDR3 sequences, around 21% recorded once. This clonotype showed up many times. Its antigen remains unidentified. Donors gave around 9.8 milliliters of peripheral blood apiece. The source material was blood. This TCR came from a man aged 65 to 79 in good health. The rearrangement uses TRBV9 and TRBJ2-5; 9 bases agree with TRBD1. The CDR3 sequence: CASSPETGGETQYF. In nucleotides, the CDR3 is TGTGCCAGCAGCCCCGAGACAGGGGGGGAGACCCAGTACTTC.